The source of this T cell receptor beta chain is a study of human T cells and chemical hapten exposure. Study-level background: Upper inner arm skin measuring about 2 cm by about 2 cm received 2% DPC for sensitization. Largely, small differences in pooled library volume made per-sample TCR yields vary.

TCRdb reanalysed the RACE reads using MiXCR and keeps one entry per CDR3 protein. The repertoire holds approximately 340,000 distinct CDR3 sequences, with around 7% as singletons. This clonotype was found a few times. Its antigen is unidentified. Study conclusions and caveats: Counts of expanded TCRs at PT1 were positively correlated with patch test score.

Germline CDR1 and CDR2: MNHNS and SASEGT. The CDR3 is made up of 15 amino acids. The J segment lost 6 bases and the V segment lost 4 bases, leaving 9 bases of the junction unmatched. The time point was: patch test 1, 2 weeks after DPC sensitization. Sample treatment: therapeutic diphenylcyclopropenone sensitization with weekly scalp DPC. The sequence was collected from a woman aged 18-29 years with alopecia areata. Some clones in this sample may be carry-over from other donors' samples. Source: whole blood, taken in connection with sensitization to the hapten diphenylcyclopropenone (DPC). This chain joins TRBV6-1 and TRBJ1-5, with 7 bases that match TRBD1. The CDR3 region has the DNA TGTGCCAGCAGTGGCGCAGGGGGTTTAGGTCAGCCCCAGCATTTT. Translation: CASSGAGGLGQPQHF.